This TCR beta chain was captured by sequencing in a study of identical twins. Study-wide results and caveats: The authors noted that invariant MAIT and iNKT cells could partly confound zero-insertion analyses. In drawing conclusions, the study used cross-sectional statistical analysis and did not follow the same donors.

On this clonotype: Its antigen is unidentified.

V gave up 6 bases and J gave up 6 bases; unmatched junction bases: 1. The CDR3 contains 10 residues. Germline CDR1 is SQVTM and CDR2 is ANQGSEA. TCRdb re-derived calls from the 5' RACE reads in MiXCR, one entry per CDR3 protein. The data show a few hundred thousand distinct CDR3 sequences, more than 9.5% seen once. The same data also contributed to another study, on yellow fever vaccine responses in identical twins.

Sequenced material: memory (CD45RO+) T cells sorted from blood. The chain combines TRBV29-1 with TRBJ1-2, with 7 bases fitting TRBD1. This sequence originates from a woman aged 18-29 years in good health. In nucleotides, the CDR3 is TGCAGCGTCGGGACAGATGGCTACACCTTC. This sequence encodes CSVGTDGYTF.